The TCR beta chain under discussion was sequenced for a study of CD8+CD57+ T cells in acquired aplastic anemia listed by TCRdb under 2018. At the level of the whole study: Extracted DNA from sorted CD4+ and CD8+ cells averaged 3.2 ug, ranging from roughly 0.17 to 30 ug. CD8+CD57+ expansion was defined as a frequency above the mean frequency observed in healthy subjects. General findings and caveats noted by the study authors: Patients and healthy controls showed no significant difference in CD8+ Simpson's diversity (P=0.060). Approximately 27 CD8+ CDR3 sequences were found in both patients and controls but appeared to be highly expressed in patients and within the immunodominant clones of the patients.

Flow cytometry had shown CD8+CD57+ cell expansion in the patients selected for sequencing. Every patient had severe acquired aplastic anemia, diagnosed using the International Study of Aplastic Anemia and Agranulocytosis and Camitta criteria. Patients had received no therapy at the time of blood sampling. In this study, sorted CD4+ and CD8+ T cells from the blood of healthy subjects and of severe aplastic anemia patients had their TCR repertoires deep-sequenced. In the USA, patient enrollment took place under clinicaltrials.gov protocols 00001620, 01623167, 00001397, 00071045, 00081523 and 00961064. Ficoll-Paque density gradient centrifugation was used to isolate peripheral blood mononuclear cells. Before DNA was extracted, CD4+ and CD8+ T cells were sorted using either FACS or magnetic beads. TCR beta VDJ combination and CDR3 sequence profiling used genomic DNA as the template. An Illumina HiSeq 2000 was the platform used for TCR repertoire sequencing. On the authors' methods: TRBV/TRBJ rearrangement plots, CDR3 size and DJ length profiles, and Simpson's diversity index were used to assess repertoires. The most abundant DNA sequence in the deep sequencing data was defined as the immunodominant clone. CDR3 amino acid sequences were screened for sharing across subjects and were compared with published repertoires and the VDJdb database. TCRdb reprocessed the public reads (quality trimming at Q25 with fastp, clone calling with MiXCR) and kept in-frame beta chains. Identical CDR3 proteins give one entry, which carries the most common genes and DNA. These V and J calls originate from TCRdb's pipeline instead of the authors' own analysis. The sample includes around 290,000 distinct CDR3 sequences, with 45% to 65% observed a single time. The biggest ten clones account for around 1.2% of the sample.

CDR3 length: 17 amino acids, cysteine to phenylalanine. Just CDR3 DNA is preserved here, 51 bases in frame from base 1. CDR1 is given as SGHRS and CDR2 as YFSETQ, both from the germline V gene. V is pruned by 5 bases and J by 5 bases, leaving 16 bases of the junction without a gene match. On this clonotype itself: Its recognized antigen is unknown. Base qualities are not at hand, and no much larger clone is one base apart.

The chain employs TRBV5-1 and TRBJ2-5, and TRBD2 matches 9 of the central bases. Material: sorted CD4+, CD8+, or CD8+CD57+ T cells (not recorded which) from PBMCs. This TCR was recovered from a human donor with aplastic anemia. The nucleotides are TGCGCCAGCAGGCCCATTGTGAGTAGCGGGAGAGGGGAGACCCAGTACTTC. Translated, this is CASRPIVSSGRGETQYF.